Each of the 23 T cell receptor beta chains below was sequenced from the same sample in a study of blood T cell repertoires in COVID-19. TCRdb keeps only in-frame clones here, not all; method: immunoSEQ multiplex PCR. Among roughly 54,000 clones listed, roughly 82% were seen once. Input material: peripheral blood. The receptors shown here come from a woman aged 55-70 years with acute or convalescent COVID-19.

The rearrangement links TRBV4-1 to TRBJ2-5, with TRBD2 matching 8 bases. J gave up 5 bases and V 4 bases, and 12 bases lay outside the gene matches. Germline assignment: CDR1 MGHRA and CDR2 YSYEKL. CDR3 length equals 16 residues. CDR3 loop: CASSLSGGLLMETQYF. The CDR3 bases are TGCGCCAGCAGCCTAAGCGGGGGCCTCCTCATGGAGACCCAGTACTTC.

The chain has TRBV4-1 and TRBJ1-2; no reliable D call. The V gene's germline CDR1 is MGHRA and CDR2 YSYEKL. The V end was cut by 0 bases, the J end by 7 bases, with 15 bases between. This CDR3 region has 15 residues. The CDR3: CASSQEEGIRGGYTF. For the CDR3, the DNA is TGCGCCAGCAGCCAAGAGGAAGGGATCCGGGGTGGCTACACCTTC.

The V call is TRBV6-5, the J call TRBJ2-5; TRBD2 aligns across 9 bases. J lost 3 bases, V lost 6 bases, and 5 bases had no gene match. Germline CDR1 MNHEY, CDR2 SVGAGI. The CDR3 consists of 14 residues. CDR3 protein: CASRTGTSKETQYF. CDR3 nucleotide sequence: TGTGCCAGCAGGACAGGGACTAGCAAAGAGACCCAGTACTTC.

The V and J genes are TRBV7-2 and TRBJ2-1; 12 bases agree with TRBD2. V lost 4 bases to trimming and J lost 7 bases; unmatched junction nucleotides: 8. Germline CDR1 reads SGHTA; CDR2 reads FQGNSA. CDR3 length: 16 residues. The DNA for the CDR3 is TGTGCCAGCAGCTCCCGACTAGCGGGGGCCGGGAATGAGCAGTTCTTC. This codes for CASSSRLAGAGNEQFF.

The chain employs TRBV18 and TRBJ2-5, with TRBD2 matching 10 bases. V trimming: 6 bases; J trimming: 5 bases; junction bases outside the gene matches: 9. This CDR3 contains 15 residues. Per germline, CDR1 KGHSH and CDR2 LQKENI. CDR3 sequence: CASSATSGQGETQYF. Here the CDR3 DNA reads TGTGCCAGCTCCGCGACTAGCGGGCAGGGGGAGACCCAGTACTTC.

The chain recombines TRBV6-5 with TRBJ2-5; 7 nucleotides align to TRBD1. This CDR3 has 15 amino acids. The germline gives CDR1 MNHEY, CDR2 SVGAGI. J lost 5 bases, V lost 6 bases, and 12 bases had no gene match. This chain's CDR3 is CASSPDREGIETQYF. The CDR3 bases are TGTGCCAGCAGCCCAGACAGGGAAGGGATTGAGACCCAGTACTTC.

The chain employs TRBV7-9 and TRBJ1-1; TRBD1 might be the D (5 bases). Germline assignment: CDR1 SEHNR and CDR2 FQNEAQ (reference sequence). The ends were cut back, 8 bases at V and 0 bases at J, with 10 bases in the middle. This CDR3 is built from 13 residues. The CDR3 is CASDAGMNTEAFF. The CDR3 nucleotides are TGTGCCAGCGACGCAGGGATGAACACTGAAGCTTTCTTT.

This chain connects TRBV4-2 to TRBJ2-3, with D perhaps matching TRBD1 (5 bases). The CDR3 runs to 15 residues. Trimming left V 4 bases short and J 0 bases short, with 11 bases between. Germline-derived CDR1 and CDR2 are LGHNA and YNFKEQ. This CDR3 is CASSPLGLSTDTQYF. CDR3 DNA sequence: TGTGCCAGCAGCCCCCTGGGGCTCAGCACAGATACGCAGTATTTT.

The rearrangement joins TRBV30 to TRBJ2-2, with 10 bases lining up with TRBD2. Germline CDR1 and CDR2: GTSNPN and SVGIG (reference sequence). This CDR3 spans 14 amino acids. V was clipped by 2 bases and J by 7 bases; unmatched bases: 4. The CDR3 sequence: CAWSLERGGGELFF. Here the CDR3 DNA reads TGTGCCTGGAGTCTAGAGCGGGGGGGCGGGGAGCTGTTTTTT.

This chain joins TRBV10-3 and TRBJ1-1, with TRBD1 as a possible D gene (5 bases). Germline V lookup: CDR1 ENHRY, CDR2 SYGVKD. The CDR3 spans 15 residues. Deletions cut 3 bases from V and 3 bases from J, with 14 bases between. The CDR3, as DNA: TGTGCCATCAGTGACACAGGTGTAGGGGACACTGAAGCTTTCTTT. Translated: CAISDTGVGDTEAFF.

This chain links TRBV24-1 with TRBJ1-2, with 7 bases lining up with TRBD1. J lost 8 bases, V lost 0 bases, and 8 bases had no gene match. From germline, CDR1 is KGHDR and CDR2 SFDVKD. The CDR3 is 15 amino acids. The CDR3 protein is CATSDLEGGVWGYTF. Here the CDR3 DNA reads TGTGCCACCAGTGATTTGGAAGGGGGCGTTTGGGGCTACACCTTC.

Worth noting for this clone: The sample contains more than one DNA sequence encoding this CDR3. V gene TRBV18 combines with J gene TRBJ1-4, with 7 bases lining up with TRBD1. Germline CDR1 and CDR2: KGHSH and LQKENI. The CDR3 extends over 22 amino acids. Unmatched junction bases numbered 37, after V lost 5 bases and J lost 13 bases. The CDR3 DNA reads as TGTGCCAGCTCATCTACCTCACCAATTTCGGACAGGTTGGGACTGAGGGTGAAAAGACTGTTTTTT. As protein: CASSSTSPISDRLGLRVKRLFF.

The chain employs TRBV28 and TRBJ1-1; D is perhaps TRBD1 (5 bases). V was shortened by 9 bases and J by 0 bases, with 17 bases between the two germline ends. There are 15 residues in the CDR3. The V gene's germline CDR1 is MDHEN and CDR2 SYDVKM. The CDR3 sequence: CASSMGQGLNTEAFF. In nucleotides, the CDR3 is TGTGCCAGTTCTATGGGTCAGGGTTTGAACACTGAAGCTTTCTTT.

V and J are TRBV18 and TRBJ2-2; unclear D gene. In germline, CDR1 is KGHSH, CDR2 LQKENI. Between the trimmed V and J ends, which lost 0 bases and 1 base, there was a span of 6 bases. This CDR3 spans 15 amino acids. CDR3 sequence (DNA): TGTGCCAGCTCACCACCGGTCAGGAACACCGGGGAGCTGTTTTTT. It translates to CASSPPVRNTGELFF.

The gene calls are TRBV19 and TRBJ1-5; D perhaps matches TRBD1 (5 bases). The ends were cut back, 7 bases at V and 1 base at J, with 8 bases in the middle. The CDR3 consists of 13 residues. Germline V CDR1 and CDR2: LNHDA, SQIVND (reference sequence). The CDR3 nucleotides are TGTGCCAGTACAGGGTTGAGCAATCAGCCCCAGCATTTT. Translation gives CASTGLSNQPQHF.

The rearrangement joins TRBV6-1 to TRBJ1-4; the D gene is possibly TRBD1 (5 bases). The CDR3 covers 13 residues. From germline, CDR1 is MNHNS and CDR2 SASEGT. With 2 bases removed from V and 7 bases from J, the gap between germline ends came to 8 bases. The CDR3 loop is CASSERRGEKLFF. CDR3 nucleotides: TGTGCCAGCAGTGAAAGGAGGGGTGAAAAACTGTTTTTT.

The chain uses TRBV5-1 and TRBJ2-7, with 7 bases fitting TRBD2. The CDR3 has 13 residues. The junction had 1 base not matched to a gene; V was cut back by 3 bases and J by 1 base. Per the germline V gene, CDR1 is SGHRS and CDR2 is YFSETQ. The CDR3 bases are TGCGCCAGCAGCTGGGGGGGTTCCTACGAGCAGTACTTC. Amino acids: CASSWGGSYEQYF.

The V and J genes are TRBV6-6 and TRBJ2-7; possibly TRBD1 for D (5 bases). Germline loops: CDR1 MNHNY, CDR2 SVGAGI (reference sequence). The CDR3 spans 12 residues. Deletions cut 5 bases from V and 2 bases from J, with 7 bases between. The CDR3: CASSRQTYEQYF. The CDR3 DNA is TGTGCCAGCAGTCGACAGACCTACGAGCAGTACTTC.

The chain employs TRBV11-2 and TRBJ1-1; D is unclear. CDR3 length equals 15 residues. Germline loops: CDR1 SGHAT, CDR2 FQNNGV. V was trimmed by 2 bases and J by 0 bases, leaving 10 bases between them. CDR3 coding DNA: TGTGCCAGCAGCTTATCGGGAACGATGAACACTGAAGCTTTCTTT. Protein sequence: CASSLSGTMNTEAFF.

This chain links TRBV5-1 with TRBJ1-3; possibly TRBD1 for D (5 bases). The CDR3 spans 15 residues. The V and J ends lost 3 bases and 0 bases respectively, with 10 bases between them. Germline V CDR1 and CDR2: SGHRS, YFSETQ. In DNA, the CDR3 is TGCGCCAGCAGCTCGGGACTGATCTCTGGAAACACCATATATTTT. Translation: CASSSGLISGNTIYF.

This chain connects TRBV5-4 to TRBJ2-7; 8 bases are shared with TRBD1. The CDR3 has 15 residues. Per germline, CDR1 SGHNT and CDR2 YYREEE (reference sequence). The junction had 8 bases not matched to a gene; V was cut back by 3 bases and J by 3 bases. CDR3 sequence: CASSSQGASRYEQYF. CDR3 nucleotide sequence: TGTGCCAGCAGCTCCCAGGGGGCGAGCCGCTACGAGCAGTACTTC. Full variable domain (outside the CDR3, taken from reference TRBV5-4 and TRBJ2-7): ETGVTQSPTHLIKTRGQQVTLRCSSQSGHNTVSWYQQALGQGPQFIFQYYREEENGRGNFPPRFSGLQFPNYSSELNVNALELDDSALYLCASSSQGASRYEQYFGPGTRLTVT.

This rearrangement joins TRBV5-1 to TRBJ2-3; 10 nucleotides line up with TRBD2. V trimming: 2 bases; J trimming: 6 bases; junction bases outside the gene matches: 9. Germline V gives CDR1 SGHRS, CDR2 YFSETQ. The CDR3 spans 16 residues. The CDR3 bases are TGCGCCAGCAGCTTCGCTCTAGCGGGGGAAGGGGATACGCAGTATTTT. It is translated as CASSFALAGEGDTQYF.

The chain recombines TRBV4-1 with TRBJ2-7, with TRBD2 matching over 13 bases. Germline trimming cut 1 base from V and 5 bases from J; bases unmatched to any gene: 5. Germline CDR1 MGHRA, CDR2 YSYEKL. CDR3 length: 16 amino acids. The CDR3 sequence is CASSQVLGLAGDEQYF. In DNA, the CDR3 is TGCGCCAGCAGCCAAGTTTTAGGACTAGCGGGAGACGAGCAGTACTTC.